Included here is one T cell receptor (beta chain) sequence, with context. Germline V gene lookup returns CDR1 SGHTA and CDR2 FQGNSA. The CDR3 is made up of 16 amino acids. The V end lost 2 bases, the J end lost 1 base, and 14 bases lay between the germline ends. This specimen belongs to a study of shared clonotypes between healthy human individuals. Assay used: immunoSEQ multiplex PCR; TCRdb lists only in-frame clones, some missing. Found here are about 1,500,000 clones, approximately 97% of them singletons; the top ten hold roughly 1.1%. The chain has TRBV7-2 and TRBJ2-5; a possible D gene is TRBD2 (6 bases). Sequencing input: naive CD4+ T cells sorted from blood. Sample subset: CD45RA+ positively selected. This receptor was obtained from a man aged 25 to 40 in good health. The CDR3 nucleotides read TGTGCCAGCAGCTTAAAAGGCCAGGGACTCCAAGAGACCCAGTACTTC. Translating gives CASSLKGQGLQETQYF.